Sequencing of this T cell receptor (beta chain) was carried out in a study of cytomegalovirus exposure and HLA in healthy donors. Germline lookup yields CDR1 SGHTA and CDR2 FQGNSA. CDR3 length: 13 residues. Trimming pared 3 bases from V and 6 bases from J, leaving 11 bases between. This clone is a singleton in its sample. Vbeta (60) and Jbeta (13) primers were used in the PCR. Assay: immunoSEQ multiplex PCR; the TCRdb copy retains only in-frame clones and omits some. The repertoire includes roughly 150,000 clones, 70% to 90% of them detected once, and roughly 2.3% sits in the top ten. This receptor was obtained from a woman in her late teens or twenties in good health and CMV-seronegative. The chain recombines TRBV7-2 with TRBJ1-2; possibly TRBD1 for D (6 bases). The sample taken for sequencing was PBMCs. The DNA for the CDR3 is TGTGCCAGCAGCTTCAGGGGACCCGATGGCTACACCTTC. It is translated as CASSFRGPDGYTF.